These 32 T cell receptor beta chains were all obtained from the same sample, sequenced in a study of identical twins. A single record per CDR3 protein comes from TCRdb applying MiXCR to the 5' RACE reads. This table has about 890,000 distinct CDR3 sequences, 12% appearing once. A further study also used this sample, focusing on yellow fever vaccine responses in identical twins.

The sequencing sample was made of PBMCs. The receptors stem from a woman between 18 and 29 years old in good health.

This chain joins TRBV10-1 and TRBJ1-6, with no clear D. With 2 bases removed from V and 8 bases from J, the gap between germline ends came to 7 bases. Germline assignment: CDR1 WNHNN and CDR2 SYGVQD (reference sequence). The CDR3 is made up of 13 amino acids. The CDR3 is CASSEIRDSPLHF. The CDR3 DNA reads as TGCGCCAGCAGTGAGATCCGGGATTCACCCCTCCACTTT.

This clonotype was seen repeatedly, ten times or more. The J gene is TRBJ2-5, the V gene TRBV10-3; D is perhaps TRBD2 (5 bases). CDR1 and CDR2 (germline): ENHRY, SYGVKD. CDR3 length equals 13 residues. Trimming cost V 5 bases and J 5 bases, with 12 bases left between them. The CDR3 coding sequence is TGTGCCATCAGTCTTGGGGAGAGGGAGACCCAGTACTTC. It specifies CAISLGERETQYF.

This clonotype has more than one count but fewer than ten. This chain uses TRBV19 with TRBJ2-1; TRBD2 matches 8 bases. Trimming removed 5 bases from V and 9 bases from J; junction bases left unmatched: 18. The CDR3 consists of 17 residues. The germline gives CDR1 LNHDA, CDR2 SQIVND (reference sequence). The CDR3 here is CASSRLGLAGEGSEQFF. The CDR3 DNA reads TGTGCCAGTAGTCGCCTAGGACTAGCAGGGGAAGGCAGTGAGCAGTTCTTC.

This rearrangement joins TRBV11-1 to TRBJ1-5; 10 bases line up with TRBD1. V was clipped by 5 bases and J by 4 bases; unmatched bases: 14. CDR3 length equals 18 residues. CDR1 is SGHAT and CDR2 is FQDESV in the germline V gene (reference sequence). The CDR3 bases are TGTGCCAGCAGCCCCCTAGGCTCCGGGACAGGGGAGAATCAGCCCCAGCATTTT. Amino acids: CASSPLGSGTGENQPQHF.

V is TRBV20-1 and J is TRBJ2-7; a weak D match, TRBD1 (6 bases). There are 13 residues in the CDR3. V gave up 3 bases and J gave up 2 bases, with 11 bases separating them. CDR1 and CDR2 (germline): DFQATT, SNEGSKA (reference sequence). The CDR3 protein is CSARDRGPYEQYV. The CDR3 nucleotides read TGCAGTGCTAGGGACAGAGGACCCTACGAGCAGTACGTC.

This clonotype has a handful of counts. The chain has TRBV18 and TRBJ1-1, with 8 bases identical to TRBD1. Germline-derived CDR1 and CDR2 are KGHSH and LQKENI. The CDR3 contains 18 residues. V lost 1 base and J lost 7; bases outside the gene matches: 17. CDR3 amino acids: CASSPLRSRGRKDLEAFF. CDR3 bases: TGTGCCAGCTCACCACTTAGGAGCAGGGGGCGTAAGGATCTTGAAGCTTTCTTT. Based on the CDR3 plus reference TRBV18 and TRBJ1-1, the full variable domain is NAGVMQNPRHLVRRRGQEARLRCSPMKGHSHVYWYRQLPEEGLKFMVYLQKENIIDESGMPKERFSAEFPKEGPSILRIQQVVRGDSAAYFCASSPLRSRGRKDLEAFFGQGTRLTVV.

This clonotype was seen at least ten times. The J gene is TRBJ2-3, the V gene TRBV28, with TRBD2 identical over 14 bases. Germline CDR1 reads MDHEN; CDR2 reads SYDVKM. This CDR3 contains 17 residues. J was trimmed by 3 bases and V by 4 bases; bases with no gene match: 6. This chain's CDR3 is CASSSRLAGGPTDTQYF. CDR3 in DNA: TGTGCCAGCAGTTCGAGACTAGCGGGAGGGCCGACAGATACGCAGTATTTT.

This clonotype has a handful of counts. The chain recombines TRBV20-1 with TRBJ1-1; weak D call: TRBD1 (5 bases). With 3 bases removed from V and 4 bases from J, the gap between germline ends came to 18 bases. CDR1 and CDR2 from the germline V gene are DFQATT and SNEGSKA (reference sequence). The CDR3 length is 15 residues. DNA for the CDR3: TGCAGTGCTAGTGAGGGGTGGGAAGGGATCACTGAAGCTTTCTTT. Its translation: CSASEGWEGITEAFF.

This clonotype was observed at least ten times. This rearrangement joins TRBV12-3 or TRBV12-4 to TRBJ2-1; unclear D gene. The ends were cut back, 6 bases at V and 8 bases at J, with 8 bases in the middle. The CDR3 is made up of 11 amino acids. CDR3 sequence reads: CASSPSYEQFF. As DNA, the CDR3 is TGTGCCAGCAGCCCGTCGTATGAGCAGTTCTTC.

This clonotype was observed many times. CDR3 sequence reads: CASSYGSNQPQHF. The CDR3 DNA is TGTGCCAGCAGTTACGGTAGCAATCAGCCCCAGCATTTT. The rearrangement uses TRBV6-5 and TRBJ1-5; D ambiguous. CDR1 and CDR2 (germline): MNHEY, SVGAGI. Trimming left V 2 bases short and J 0 bases short, with 2 bases between. This CDR3 spans 13 amino acids.

V and J are TRBV6-2 or TRBV6-3 and TRBJ2-1; 13 bases match TRBD2. V trimming: 2 bases; J trimming: 3 bases; junction bases outside the gene matches: 7. Looked up from germline, CDR1 is MNHEY and CDR2 is SVGEGT. This CDR3 region has 18 residues. CDR3 protein: CASSYRTSGGLIYNEQFF. Here the CDR3 DNA reads TGTGCCAGCAGTTACCGGACTAGCGGGGGACTAATCTACAATGAGCAGTTCTTC.

This clonotype showed up many times. This chain joins TRBV5-1 and TRBJ2-1; 8 bases are a match to TRBD2. CDR3 length equals 15 residues. CDR1 and CDR2 (germline): SGHRS, YFSETQ. V lost 0 bases to trimming and J lost 8 bases; unmatched junction nucleotides: 7. This CDR3 reads CASSLEAGALDEQFF. The CDR3 region has the DNA TGCGCCAGCAGCTTGGAAGCGGGGGCCCTAGATGAGCAGTTCTTC.

The chain uses TRBV29-1 and TRBJ1-1, with 8 bases matching TRBD1. Trimming removed 7 bases from V and 1 base from J; junction bases left unmatched: 8. The germline CDR1 and CDR2 sequences are SQVTM and ANQGSEA. The CDR3 spans 14 residues. The CDR3: CSADMTGANTEAFF. CDR3 sequence (DNA): TGCAGCGCTGATATGACAGGGGCGAACACTGAAGCTTTCTTT. Complete variable domain (other parts from reference TRBV29-1 and TRBJ1-1): SAVISQKPSRDICQRGTSLTIQCQVDSQVTMMFWYRQQPGQSLTLIATANQGSEATYESGFVIDKFPISRPNLTFSTLTVSNMSPEDSSIYLCSADMTGANTEAFFGQGTRLTVV.

This clonotype has ten or more counts. The chain recombines TRBV5-1 with TRBJ1-5, with unresolved D. The V end lost 4 bases, the J end lost 4 bases, and 9 bases lay between the germline ends. Germline values: CDR1 SGHRS, CDR2 YFSETQ. The CDR3 length is 13 residues. The CDR3 DNA reads TGCGCCAGCAGCACCGGGAGTAATCAGCCCCAGCATTTT. This translates into CASSTGSNQPQHF.

The V call is TRBV5-1, the J call TRBJ2-2; unclear D gene. This CDR3 is built from 14 residues. CDR1 and CDR2 (germline): SGHRS, YFSETQ. Trimming took off 4 bases at V and 0 bases at J, with 7 bases between the two ends. The CDR3 region has the DNA TGCGCCAGCAGCGGATCGTCGAACACCGGGGAGCTGTTTTTT. Its translation is CASSGSSNTGELFF.

This clonotype was counted a few times. V usage is TRBV4-1 and J usage is TRBJ2-2; no clear D. V shed 1 base and J shed 0 bases, with 12 bases lying between them. Germline V gives CDR1 MGHRA, CDR2 YSYEKL. The CDR3 sequence is 17 residues long. The CDR3 DNA is TGCGCCAGCAGCCAAGGAATTTTTGAACCGAACACCGGGGAGCTGTTTTTT. Translated: CASSQGIFEPNTGELFF.

The rearrangement links TRBV20-1 to TRBJ1-5, with 8 bases fitting TRBD1. This CDR3 region has 15 residues. Unmatched junction bases numbered 9, after V lost 2 bases and J lost 6 bases. Germline V CDR1 and CDR2: DFQATT, SNEGSKA (reference sequence). CDR3 in amino acids: CSARSLAGGGQPQHF. For the CDR3, the DNA is TGCAGTGCTAGATCCTTAGCAGGGGGCGGTCAGCCCCAGCATTTT.

This sequence joins TRBV3-1 and TRBJ1-2; no reliable D call. In germline, CDR1 is LGHDT, CDR2 YNNKEL (reference sequence). This CDR3 spans 14 amino acids. V was clipped by 1 base and J by 4 bases, with 10 bases between them. This CDR3 is CASSQGPDGYGYTF. CDR3 sequence (DNA): TGTGCCAGCAGCCAAGGGCCGGACGGCTATGGCTACACCTTC.

This clonotype was recorded a few times. This chain connects TRBV28 to TRBJ2-7, with D possibly matching TRBD2 (6 bases). Germline lookup yields CDR1 MDHEN and CDR2 SYDVKM. The CDR3 is 13 residues long. The germline V and J ends were trimmed by 9 bases and 2 bases, with 14 bases remaining between them. CDR3 nucleotides: TGTGCCAGTGCTGCGGGGCCCACCTACGAGCAGTACGTC. Protein sequence: CASAAGPTYEQYV.

The chain is built from TRBV2 and TRBJ1-1, with 10 bases matching TRBD1. The CDR3 covers 14 residues. Germline CDR1 and CDR2: SNHLY and FYNNEI. V trimming: 6 bases; J trimming: 5 bases; junction bases outside the gene matches: 6. CDR3 in DNA: TGTGCCAGCAGGAAGGGACAGGGGAGGACTGAAGCTTTCTTT. Translating gives CASRKGQGRTEAFF.

The rearrangement links TRBV7-2 to TRBJ1-6; weak D call: TRBD1 (6 bases). Germline V gives CDR1 SGHTA, CDR2 FQGNSA. This CDR3 is 15 amino acids long. Trimming shortened V by 4 bases and J by 3 bases, and 10 bases separated the two germline ends. The CDR3 is CASSSGGLYNSPLHF. CDR3 sequence (DNA): TGTGCCAGCAGCTCCGGGGGGCTCTATAATTCACCCCTCCACTTT.

This clonotype has more than one count but fewer than ten. This chain joins TRBV20-1 and TRBJ2-3; TRBD1 matches at 9 bases. The trim removed 0 bases at V and 3 bases at J, leaving 13 bases unmatched. The CDR3 is 18 residues long. Germline V gene sequence: CDR1 DFQATT, CDR2 SNEGSKA (reference sequence). CDR3 residues: CSARDGLGDRVWTDTQYF. The CDR3 region has the DNA TGCAGTGCTAGAGATGGCCTCGGGGACAGGGTATGGACAGATACGCAGTATTTT.

This clonotype was counted between two and nine times. The chain recombines TRBV21-1 with TRBJ1-1; TRBD1, the table's D call, was not compared with the DNA. TRBV21-1 is an annotated pseudogene. This CDR3 comprises 16 residues. The CDR3 nucleotides read TGTGCCAGCAGCAAAGAGGAGCATGGGGACGAATGCGGAGCTTTCTTT. It yields the protein CASSKEEHGDECGAFF.

Ten or more counts support this clonotype. The chain is built from TRBV12-3 or TRBV12-4 and TRBJ2-1; no clear D. The CDR3 is made up of 17 amino acids. The germline V and J ends were trimmed by 5 bases and 4 bases, with 21 bases remaining between them. The DNA of the CDR3 is TGTGCCAGCAGTCCCGAATCCCCCGCGCAACCGTACAATGAGCAGTTCTTC. It translates to CASSPESPAQPYNEQFF.

The J gene is TRBJ1-5, the V gene TRBV10-2, with D perhaps TRBD1 (5 bases). CDR1 WSHSY and CDR2 SAAADI come from the germline V gene. V lost 4 bases to trimming and J lost 7 bases, with 11 bases between them. This CDR3 is built from 13 residues. Here the CDR3 reads CASSAGDVQPQHF. As DNA, the CDR3 is TGCGCCAGCAGTGCCGGGGACGTCCAGCCCCAGCATTTT.

This chain uses TRBV12-3 or TRBV12-4 with TRBJ1-1; D is uncertain. This CDR3 spans 14 amino acids. The V gene lost 6 bases and the J gene lost 0 bases, with 11 bases spanning the gap. This CDR3 is CASRPNFVNTEAFF. The DNA for the CDR3 is TGTGCCAGCAGACCGAATTTTGTGAACACTGAAGCTTTCTTT.

This clonotype has more than one count but fewer than ten. The chain has TRBV7-6 and TRBJ2-5, with D unclear. The ends were cut back, 5 bases at V and 5 bases at J, with 18 bases in the middle. CDR1 and CDR2 (germline): SGHVS, FNYEAQ. This CDR3 contains 15 residues. This CDR3 reads CASSPRPPPAETQYF. The DNA of the CDR3 is TGTGCCAGCAGCCCCCGACCCCCTCCTGCGGAGACCCAGTACTTC.

The sample holds many counts of this clonotype. The chain is built from TRBV7-7 and TRBJ2-3, with TRBD2 as a possible D gene (5 bases). Trimming pared 4 bases from V and 5 bases from J, leaving 7 bases between. The germline gives CDR1 SSHAT, CDR2 FNYEAQ (reference sequence). This CDR3 has 12 amino acids. The CDR3 sequence: CASSSGGDTQYF. DNA for the CDR3: TGTGCCAGCAGCTCCGGAGGAGATACGCAGTATTTT.

The V and J genes are TRBV7-2 and TRBJ2-4; D gene unclear. CDR3 length: 15 residues. V dropped 1 base and J dropped 8 bases, with 15 bases sitting between them. Germline assignment: CDR1 SGHTA and CDR2 FQGNSA. CDR3 residues: CASSLDGGVLDIQYF. CDR3 in DNA: TGTGCCAGCAGCTTAGATGGTGGGGTTCTTGACATTCAGTACTTC.

The chain uses TRBV2 and TRBJ1-5; weak D call: TRBD1 (6 bases). The CDR3 extends over 15 amino acids. Trimming removed 7 bases at V and 3 bases at J, with 16 bases between. CDR1 is SNHLY, CDR2 FYNNEI, per germline. CDR3 sequence: CASTVSGGLNQPQHF. In DNA, the CDR3 is TGTGCCAGCACCGTTTCGGGGGGGCTCAATCAGCCCCAGCATTTT. Complete variable domain (other parts from reference TRBV2 and TRBJ1-5): EPEVTQTPSHQVTQMGQEVILRCVPISNHLYFYWYRQILGQKVEFLVSFYNNEISEKSEIFDDQFSVERPDGSNFTLKIRSTKLEDSAMYFCASTVSGGLNQPQHFGDGTRLSIL.

This clonotype was seen a few times. The V and J genes are TRBV20-1 and TRBJ2-4; either TRBD1 or TRBD2 may fit D (6 bases each). This CDR3 spans 13 amino acids. The V and J ends lost 3 bases and 7 bases respectively, with 13 bases between them. CDR1 is DFQATT and CDR2 is SNEGSKA in the germline V gene (reference sequence). DNA for the CDR3: TGCAGTGCTAGCGGAGGGGGTTGGAACATTCAGTACTTC. Its translation: CSASGGGWNIQYF.

This chain uses TRBV2 with TRBJ2-3; D gene unclear. The CDR3 contains 16 residues. Trimming took off 1 base at V and 2 bases at J, with 13 bases between the two ends. CDR1 is SNHLY, CDR2 FYNNEI, per germline. CDR3 region: CASSEEVVVATDTQYF. CDR3 nucleotide sequence: TGTGCCAGCAGTGAAGAGGTGGTAGTAGCCACAGATACGCAGTATTTT.